The rows below give T cell receptor beta chains drawn from one sample of a study of T cell responses to AZD1222 COVID-19 vaccine. Assay: immunoSEQ multiplex PCR; the TCRdb copy retains only in-frame clones and omits some. This sample has about 140,000 clones, with just over 90% found just once. This specimen consisted of peripheral blood, obtained on day 0 of MenACWY control vaccination. The receptors here all came from an adult in good health. Both conserved end residues are part of each CDR3. A D gene is named only where the DNA matches it firmly. A row's size may be missing; if present it is once, few, many or a size class.

V	J	size	D	DNA	CDR3
TRBV4-3	TRBJ2-7	-	-	TGCGCCAGCAGCCCATCACTAAGCTCCTACGAGCAGTACTTC	CASSPSLSSYEQYF
TRBV11-2	TRBJ1-6	-	-	TGTGCCAGCAGCCAAGAGGTTTCACCCCTCCACTTT	CASSQEVSPLHF
TRBV24-1	TRBJ1-6	once	-	TGTGCCACCACCCCGACAGCCCGCTCCTATAATTCACCCCTCCACTTT	CATTPTARSYNSPLHF
TRBV15	TRBJ1-3	-	-	TGTGCCACGAAAGAAGGACTGACCTCTGGAAACACCATATATTTT	CATKEGLTSGNTIYF
TRBV28	TRBJ2-5	once	-	TGTGCCAGCAGTTTCAGAGAGACCCAGTACTTC	CASSFRETQYF
TRBV11-2	TRBJ2-7	-	-	TGTGCCAGCAGCTTAGGGCGGGACTTCCTTCACGAGCAGTACTTC	CASSLGRDFLHEQYF
TRBV3-1/TRBV3-2	TRBJ1-2	-	-	TGTGCCAGCAGCCAAGTAAGGGGAACAGGTGATTATGGCTACACCTTC	CASSQVRGTGDYGYTF
TRBV20-1	TRBJ2-3	-	TRBD1	TGCAGTGCTAGTAGGGACAGGGGTCTAACAGATACGCAGTATTTT	CSASRDRGLTDTQYF
TRBV7-2	TRBJ1-6	-	-	TGTGCCAGCACCCCCGGGGGGCAGGGTAGGTCACCCCTCCACTTT	CASTPGGQGRSPLHF
TRBV28	TRBJ1-5	-	TRBD1	TGTGCCAGCAGTTTTCTAAGGGGGCACCTCTCCAATCAGCCCCAGCATTTT	CASSFLRGHLSNQPQHF
TRBV4-1	TRBJ1-5	once	TRBD1	TGCGCCAGCAGCTATGGACAGGGGGCAGGTCAGCCCCAGCATTTT	CASSYGQGAGQPQHF
TRBV11-2	TRBJ2-1	-	-	TGTGCCAGCAGCTTCCTTCTCCGTAGCTCCTACAATGAGCAGTTCTTC	CASSFLLRSSYNEQFF
TRBV28	TRBJ2-3	-	TRBD2	TGTGCCAGCAGTTTAGGACTATCCTTTTCTAGCGGCCACACAGATACGCAGTATTTT	CASSLGLSFSSGHTDTQYF
TRBV7-9	TRBJ1-2	-	-	TGTGCCAGCAGCTTAGGAGGGGCTGTTGGCTACACCTTC	CASSLGGAVGYTF
TRBV4-3	TRBJ2-7	-	TRBD1	TGCGCCAGCAGCCAAGATCGGACAGGGGAGGTTTACGAGCAGTACTTC	CASSQDRTGEVYEQYF
TRBV27	TRBJ2-2	-	TRBD1	TGTGCCAGCAGTTTTGGACAGGGGGCTTTTGGTGATCCCGGGGAGCTGTTTTTT	CASSFGQGAFGDPGELFF
TRBV4-1	TRBJ2-7	-	TRBD1	TGCGCCAGCAGCCAAGAACCCGCCTGGACAGGGGGGTACGAGCAGTACTTC	CASSQEPAWTGGYEQYF
TRBV5-4	TRBJ2-1	-	TRBD1	TGTGCCAGCAGCCCGGACAGACAGGGCGATGAGCAGTTCTTC	CASSPDRQGDEQFF
TRBV4-1	TRBJ1-3	-	TRBD1	TGCGCCAGCAGCCGTGGACAGGGGACTGGAAACACCATATATTTT	CASSRGQGTGNTIYF
TRBV5-1	TRBJ1-5	-	TRBD1	TGCGCCAGCAGGAGGATTCCGATGACAGGGGATGATGAGAGCAATCAGCCCCAGCATTTT	CASRRIPMTGDDESNQPQHF
TRBV19	TRBJ2-7	-	TRBD2	TGTGCCAGTAGTATCCGCGGGAGGGTTGGCGAGCAGTACTTC	CASSIRGRVGEQYF
TRBV10-2	TRBJ2-7	-	TRBD1	TGCGCCAGCAAGGAGACAGGGGAATTCGAGCAGTACTTC	CASKETGEFEQYF
TRBV24-1	TRBJ2-2	-	TRBD1	TGTGCCACCAGTGATCGGGGGACAGGGGGCACCGGGGAGCTGTTTTTT	CATSDRGTGGTGELFF
TRBV27	TRBJ1-2	-	-	TGTGCCAGCAGCTCCATCCCAGGGGTGGGCGGCTACACCTTC	CASSSIPGVGGYTF
TRBV11-2	TRBJ2-3	once	TRBD2	TGTGCCAGCAGCGCACTAGCGGGAGGGCTCACAGATACGCAGTATTTT	CASSALAGGLTDTQYF
TRBV6-5	TRBJ1-2	once	-	TGTGCCAGCAGTTACGTTCAGGGAGCTGGCTACACCTTC	CASSYVQGAGYTF
TRBV6-5	TRBJ2-7	once	TRBD1	TGTGCCAGCACTGGGGACAGGGGGGCCTACGAGCAGTACTTC	CASTGDRGAYEQYF
TRBV18	TRBJ2-1	-	TRBD2	TGTGCCAGCTCACCATGGTTTCAGCGGGAGATGCGGAATGAGCAGTTCTTC	CASSPWFQREMRNEQFF
TRBV24-1	TRBJ2-1	-	TRBD1	TGTGCCACCAGTGATTCGGTCCGGGGACAGGGGGCCTACAATGAGCAGTTCTTC	CATSDSVRGQGAYNEQFF
TRBV7-8	TRBJ1-2	-	-	TGTGCCAGCAGCTTCGGCCGTAACTATGGCTACACCTTC	CASSFGRNYGYTF
TRBV28	TRBJ2-7	-	-	TGTGCCAGCAGTCTAAGACAGGAGGTTTACGAGCAGTACTTC	CASSLRQEVYEQYF
TRBV29-1	TRBJ1-1	once	TRBD1	TGCAGCGGGAAGGACAGGGGGACCACTGAAGCTTTCTTT	CSGKDRGTTEAFF
TRBV28	TRBJ2-1	-	TRBD2	TGTGCCAGCAGTTTTCAGCGGGAGATGAGAGACAATGAGCAGTTCTTC	CASSFQREMRDNEQFF
TRBV15	TRBJ1-2	once	-	TGTGCCACCGCTCCGGGGGGCGCAGACTATGGCTACACCTTC	CATAPGGADYGYTF
TRBV19	TRBJ1-6	-	-	TGTGCCAGTAGTATAGAAGGGCTTGGTTCACCCCTCCACTTT	CASSIEGLGSPLHF
TRBV2	TRBJ2-6	-	-	TGTGCCACGTCCCGGGCCCGCTCTGGGGCCAACGTCCTGACTTTC	CATSRARSGANVLTF
TRBV2	TRBJ1-5	once	-	TGTGCCAGCAGTGAATTGGGAGATCAGCCCCAGCATTTT	CASSELGDQPQHF
TRBV27	TRBJ2-7	-	TRBD1	TGTGCCAGCAGTTTTCGACAGGGCCACGAGCAGTACTTC	CASSFRQGHEQYF
TRBV5-8	TRBJ2-3	-	TRBD2	TGTGCCAGCAGCTTGTACGGGACTAGCGGGGGCGGGGGAGATACGCAGTATTTT	CASSLYGTSGGGGDTQYF
TRBV5-1	TRBJ1-5	-	-	TGCGCCAGCAGCTTGGAACCGAATAGCAATCAGCCCCAGCATTTT	CASSLEPNSNQPQHF
TRBV25-1	TRBJ2-2	-	-	TGTGCCAGCAGTGGAAGCCTGGGCAGAGGGGCCGGGGAGCTGTTTTTT	CASSGSLGRGAGELFF
TRBV19	TRBJ1-2	-	TRBD1	TGTGCCAGTAGGAACAGGACAGGGGTCGACTATGGCTACACCTTC	CASRNRTGVDYGYTF
TRBV25-1	TRBJ1-4	-	-	TGTGCCAGCAGAGGGGACGGCGATAATGAAAAACTGTTTTTT	CASRGDGDNEKLFF
TRBV5-1	TRBJ2-2	-	-	TGCGCCAGCAGCTTGGCGGGCAGTTTGGGACCTCTGAACACCGGGGAGCTGTTTTTT	CASSLAGSLGPLNTGELFF
TRBV13	TRBJ1-3	-	-	TGTGCCAGCAGCTTAGAGGGGGGAAGCTCTGGAAACACCATATATTTT	CASSLEGGSSGNTIYF